Below, 28 T cell receptor beta chains from the same sample are listed, as sequenced in a study of blood T cell repertoires in COVID-19. Data came from immunoSEQ multiplex PCR; TCRdb stores just in-frame clones and leaves some out. This table has about 100,000 clones, about 80% appearing once. Sequenced: peripheral blood. The receptors originated from an older man with active or convalescent COVID-19.

This chain uses TRBV7-3 with TRBJ1-2; 11 bases map to TRBD1. Germline-derived CDR1 and CDR2 are SGHTA and FQGTGA. J gave up 6 bases and V 5 bases, and 14 bases lay outside the gene matches. The CDR3 sequence is 17 residues long. This chain's CDR3 is CASSPRPRTGGKDGYTF. The CDR3 nucleotides are TGTGCCAGCAGCCCCAGACCCCGGACAGGGGGCAAGGATGGCTACACCTTC.

V usage is TRBV6-5 and J usage is TRBJ2-7; D is perhaps TRBD2 (6 bases). Trimming left V 6 bases short and J 3 bases short, with 12 bases between. The CDR3 consists of 13 residues. Germline V gene lookup returns CDR1 MNHEY and CDR2 SVGAGI. The CDR3 DNA sequence: TGTGCCAGCAGGCCCGGGACTTTCTACGAGCAGTACTTC. It yields the protein CASRPGTFYEQYF.

V usage is TRBV20-1 and J usage is TRBJ1-1, with D uncertain. This CDR3 comprises 13 residues. Trimming took 3 bases from V and 2 from J, leaving 10 bases between them. The V gene's germline CDR1 is DFQATT and CDR2 SNEGSKA (reference sequence). CDR3 in amino acids: CSASDGSNTEAFF. In DNA, the CDR3 is TGCAGTGCTAGTGACGGGAGTAACACTGAAGCTTTCTTT.

The chain uses TRBV4-2 and TRBJ1-1, with 9 bases lining up with TRBD1. Trimming took 3 bases from V and 6 from J; bases not matched to a gene: 5. The CDR3 contains 14 residues. Germline CDR1 is LGHNA and CDR2 is YNFKEQ. This CDR3 is CASSQDRGEAEAFF. Here the CDR3 DNA reads TGTGCCAGCAGCCAGGACAGGGGTGAGGCTGAAGCTTTCTTT.

This sequence joins TRBV9 and TRBJ2-5; TRBD2 matches 8 bases. CDR1 and CDR2 (germline): SGDLS, YYNGEE. CDR3 size: 14 residues. The J segment lost 2 bases and the V segment lost 0 bases, leaving 0 bases of the junction unmatched. As DNA, the CDR3 is TGTGCCAGCAGCGTAGCGGGGGGGCAAGAGACCCAGTACTTC. This codes for CASSVAGGQETQYF.

This clone showed up just once. This chain uses TRBV27 with TRBJ2-6; perhaps TRBD2 as D (5 bases). Germline loops: CDR1 MNHEY, CDR2 SMNVEV (reference sequence). V shed 6 bases and J shed 0 bases, with 6 bases lying between them. The CDR3 loop spans 14 amino acids. CDR3 nucleotide sequence: TGTGCCAGCAGGAGGGTCTCTGGGGCCAACGTCCTGACTTTC. Translating it yields CASRRVSGANVLTF. The full variable domain, in which reference TRBV27 and TRBJ2-6 provide the parts outside the CDR3, is EAQVTQNPRYLITVTGKKLTVTCSQNMNHEYMSWYRQDPGLGLRQIYYSMNVEVTDKGDVPEGYKVSRKEKRNFPLILESPSPNQTSLYFCASRRVSGANVLTFGAGSRLTVL.

The chain combines TRBV15 with TRBJ2-3; TRBD1 aligns across 9 bases. The germline CDR1 and CDR2 sequences are LNHNV and YYDKDF (reference sequence). This CDR3 is built from 15 residues. With V trimmed by 4 bases and J by 2 bases, 4 bases remained unmatched. CDR3 residues: CATSKDRGYTDTQYF. DNA for the CDR3: TGTGCCACCAGCAAGGACAGGGGTTACACAGATACGCAGTATTTT.

In DNA, the CDR3 is TGTGCCAGCGGACAGGGCGTCAGGGATACGCAGTATTTT. Protein product: CASGQGVRDTQYF. J is TRBJ2-3 and V is TRBV5-5; TRBD1 agrees at 8 bases. Germline V gene sequence: CDR1 SGHKS, CDR2 YYEKEE (reference sequence). The CDR3 consists of 13 residues. V was pared by 7 bases and J by 6 bases, with 7 bases of the junction left unmatched.

This clone has only one observation. Other DNA sequences of this sample code for an identical CDR3. The chain uses TRBV2 and TRBJ2-5, with D possibly TRBD1 on 5 matching bases. Trimming shortened V by 2 bases and J by 5 bases, and 6 bases separated the two germline ends. The CDR3 spans 12 residues. Germline loops: CDR1 SNHLY, CDR2 FYNNEI. The CDR3 protein is CASSEQGETQYF. The CDR3 bases are TGTGCCAGCAGTGAACAGGGCGAGACCCAGTACTTC.

This sequence joins TRBV9 and TRBJ1-2; 9 nucleotides match TRBD1. In germline, CDR1 is SGDLS, CDR2 YYNGEE. The trim removed 0 bases at V and 5 bases at J, leaving 5 bases unmatched. The CDR3 consists of 15 residues. This chain's CDR3 is CASSVGLGQGYGYTF. In nucleotides, the CDR3 is TGTGCCAGCAGCGTAGGATTGGGACAGGGATATGGCTACACCTTC.

The chain is built from TRBV19 and TRBJ2-5; D remains ambiguous. The V gene lost 2 bases and the J gene lost 1 base, with 8 bases spanning the gap. Germline CDR1 reads LNHDA; CDR2 reads SQIVND (reference sequence). The CDR3 length is 14 residues. CDR3 residues: CASSIRGTQETQYF. CDR3 DNA sequence: TGTGCCAGTAGTATAAGAGGTACCCAAGAGACCCAGTACTTC.

The chain has TRBV4-2 and TRBJ2-7; D perhaps matches TRBD2 (6 bases). The CDR3 totals 14 residues. Germline CDR1 and CDR2: LGHNA and YNFKEQ. The V end lost 3 bases, the J end lost 1 base, and 10 bases lay between the germline ends. The CDR3 here is CASSQREVSYEQYF. The CDR3 DNA sequence: TGTGCCAGCAGCCAGAGGGAGGTGTCCTACGAGCAGTACTTC.

The chain couples TRBV27 to TRBJ2-4; the D gene is possibly TRBD1 (5 bases). V was clipped by 2 bases and J by 7 bases, with 12 bases between them. The CDR3 sequence is 14 residues long. Germline V gene data show CDR1 as MNHEY and CDR2 as SMNVEV (reference sequence). CDR3 amino acids: CASSLVGPGNIQYF. The CDR3 region has the DNA TGTGCCAGCAGTTTAGTGGGGCCCGGGAACATTCAGTACTTC.

This chain connects TRBV28 to TRBJ2-3; no firm D call. The CDR3 has 14 amino acids. Between the trimmed V and J ends, which lost 1 base and 4 bases, there was a span of 9 bases. Germline assignment: CDR1 MDHEN and CDR2 SYDVKM. The CDR3 DNA is TGTGCCAGCAGTTTATCGGGTCTGCCAGATACGCAGTATTTT. This sequence encodes CASSLSGLPDTQYF.

A single count supports this clone. The chain joins TRBV6-2 or TRBV6-3 to TRBJ1-2; 10 bases align to TRBD1. The CDR3 totals 17 residues. With 4 bases clipped from V and 5 bases from J, the junction kept 13 bases outside the gene matches. The germline V gene has CDR1 MNHEY and CDR2 SVGEGT. The chain's CDR3 is CASSSTSYDRGLYGYTF. CDR3 sequence (DNA): TGTGCCAGCAGTTCCACCTCGTACGACAGGGGGCTTTATGGCTACACCTTC.

The V call is TRBV6-2 or TRBV6-3, the J call TRBJ2-3, with 9 positions matching TRBD2. Looked up from germline, CDR1 is MNHEY and CDR2 is SVGEGT. The CDR3 is 15 residues long. V was pared by 2 bases and J by 7 bases, with 7 bases of the junction left unmatched. The CDR3 region is CASSYEGLAGNTQYF. The DNA of the CDR3 is TGTGCCAGCAGTTACGAGGGACTAGCAGGAAATACGCAGTATTTT.

The chain has TRBV15 and TRBJ2-7; 7 nucleotides match TRBD1. CDR3 length: 16 residues. J gave up 0 bases and V 0 bases, and 5 bases lay outside the gene matches. From germline, CDR1 is LNHNV and CDR2 YYDKDF (reference sequence). CDR3 in amino acids: CATSREGQRFSYEQYF. CDR3 in DNA: TGTGCCACCAGCAGAGAGGGACAGAGATTCTCCTACGAGCAGTACTTC.

This clone has only a few counts. The V gene is TRBV11-2, the J gene TRBJ2-7; maybe TRBD2 (6 bases). V lost 5 bases and J 4 bases, leaving 15 bases between the germline ends. Germline V gene lookup returns CDR1 SGHAT and CDR2 FQNNGV. This CDR3 contains 14 residues. The CDR3 sequence: CASSPRGNFYEQYF. CDR3 nucleotides: TGTGCCAGCAGCCCCCGCGGGAATTTTTACGAGCAGTACTTC.

This sequence joins TRBV11-2 and TRBJ2-1, with 7 bases that match TRBD1. This CDR3 has 13 amino acids. Germline CDR1 reads SGHAT; CDR2 reads FQNNGV. With 5 bases clipped from V and 7 bases from J, the junction kept 5 bases outside the gene matches. The CDR3 DNA reads TGTGCCAGCAGCCCCCCGGGACAGAATGAGCAGTTCTTC. This encodes CASSPPGQNEQFF.

The gene calls are TRBV9 and TRBJ2-3, with D possibly matching TRBD2 (7 bases). Trimming cost V 0 bases and J 5 bases, with 16 bases left between them. The CDR3 totals 16 residues. CDR1 is SGDLS, CDR2 YYNGEE, per germline. CDR3 loop: CASSVVGGGPLDTQYF. CDR3 DNA: TGTGCCAGCAGCGTAGTGGGGGGGGGCCCCCTAGATACGCAGTATTTT.

The V gene is TRBV7-3, the J gene TRBJ2-1; no clear D. The CDR3 is 13 residues long. Germline V gives CDR1 SGHTA, CDR2 FQGTGA. V lost 4 bases and J lost 6, with 10 bases in between. This CDR3 is CASSYGRSNEQFF. DNA for the CDR3: TGTGCCAGCAGCTACGGCAGGTCCAATGAGCAGTTCTTC.

This chain connects TRBV2 to TRBJ1-1; D remains ambiguous. Germline loops: CDR1 SNHLY, CDR2 FYNNEI. This CDR3 is 13 amino acids long. Trimming left V 11 bases short and J 1 base short, with 14 bases between. CDR3 nucleotide sequence: TGTGCCCTAACCCTAAGACAGAACACTGAAGCTTTCTTT. This gives the protein CALTLRQNTEAFF. Full variable domain (remainder filled in from reference TRBV2 and TRBJ1-1): EPEVTQTPSHQVTQMGQEVILRCVPISNHLYFYWYRQILGQKVEFLVSFYNNEISEKSEIFDDQFSVERPDGSNFTLKIRSTKLEDSAMYFCALTLRQNTEAFFGQGTRLTVV.

The gene calls are TRBV6-6 and TRBJ1-1; tentatively, D is TRBD1 (6 bases). CDR1 is MNHNY and CDR2 is SVGAGI in the germline V gene (reference sequence). The V and J ends lost 10 bases and 4 bases respectively, with 16 bases between them. The length of the CDR3 is 13 residues. CDR3 in amino acids: CATTQGLVTEAFF. The CDR3 DNA reads TGTGCCACCACACAGGGTCTGGTCACTGAAGCTTTCTTT.

The chain links TRBV14 to TRBJ1-2; 10 bases match TRBD1. Germline V lookup: CDR1 SGHDN, CDR2 FVKESK. CDR3 size: 13 residues. The V and J ends lost 3 bases and 7 bases, in that order; junction bases with no gene match: 2. The CDR3, as DNA: TGTGCCAGCAGCCAGAGGACAGGGGGTGGCTACACCTTC. Amino acids: CASSQRTGGGYTF.

V gene TRBV28 combines with J gene TRBJ1-4; 10 nucleotides align to TRBD1. After removal of 5 bases from V and 8 bases from J, the junction contained 8 bases not matched to a gene. Germline lookup yields CDR1 MDHEN and CDR2 SYDVKM. CDR3 length: 15 residues. The CDR3 nucleotides read TGTGCCAGCAGTGGACCCGGGACAGGGGACGAAAAACTGTTTTTT. Translating it yields CASSGPGTGDEKLFF.

The chain carries TRBV3-1 (or the pseudogene TRBV3-2) and TRBJ2-5, with 10 bases that match TRBD2. V was pared by 9 bases and J by 2 bases, with 9 bases of the junction left unmatched. Germline V lookup: CDR1 LGHDT, CDR2 YNNKEL (reference sequence). The CDR3 has 15 residues. The CDR3 DNA follows: TGTGCCAGGGTCATAGCGGGGGGATTGCAAGAGACCCAGTACTTC. Its protein is CARVIAGGLQETQYF.

CDR3 amino acids: CASSLGLGQYF. The CDR3 DNA is TGTGCCAGCAGCCTAGGCCTCGGGCAGTACTTC. The genes are TRBV12-3 or TRBV12-4 and TRBJ2-7, with no clear D. Trimming pared 6 bases from V and 9 bases from J, leaving 12 bases between. The CDR3 covers 11 residues.

V usage is TRBV10-3 and J usage is TRBJ1-4; D ambiguous. The length of the CDR3 is 14 residues. V was trimmed by 1 base and J by 5 bases, leaving 8 bases between them. Germline V CDR1 and CDR2: ENHRY, SYGVKD. CDR3 sequence reads: CAISEYPGNEKLFF. CDR3 coding DNA: TGTGCCATCAGTGAGTACCCGGGAAATGAAAAACTGTTTTTT.